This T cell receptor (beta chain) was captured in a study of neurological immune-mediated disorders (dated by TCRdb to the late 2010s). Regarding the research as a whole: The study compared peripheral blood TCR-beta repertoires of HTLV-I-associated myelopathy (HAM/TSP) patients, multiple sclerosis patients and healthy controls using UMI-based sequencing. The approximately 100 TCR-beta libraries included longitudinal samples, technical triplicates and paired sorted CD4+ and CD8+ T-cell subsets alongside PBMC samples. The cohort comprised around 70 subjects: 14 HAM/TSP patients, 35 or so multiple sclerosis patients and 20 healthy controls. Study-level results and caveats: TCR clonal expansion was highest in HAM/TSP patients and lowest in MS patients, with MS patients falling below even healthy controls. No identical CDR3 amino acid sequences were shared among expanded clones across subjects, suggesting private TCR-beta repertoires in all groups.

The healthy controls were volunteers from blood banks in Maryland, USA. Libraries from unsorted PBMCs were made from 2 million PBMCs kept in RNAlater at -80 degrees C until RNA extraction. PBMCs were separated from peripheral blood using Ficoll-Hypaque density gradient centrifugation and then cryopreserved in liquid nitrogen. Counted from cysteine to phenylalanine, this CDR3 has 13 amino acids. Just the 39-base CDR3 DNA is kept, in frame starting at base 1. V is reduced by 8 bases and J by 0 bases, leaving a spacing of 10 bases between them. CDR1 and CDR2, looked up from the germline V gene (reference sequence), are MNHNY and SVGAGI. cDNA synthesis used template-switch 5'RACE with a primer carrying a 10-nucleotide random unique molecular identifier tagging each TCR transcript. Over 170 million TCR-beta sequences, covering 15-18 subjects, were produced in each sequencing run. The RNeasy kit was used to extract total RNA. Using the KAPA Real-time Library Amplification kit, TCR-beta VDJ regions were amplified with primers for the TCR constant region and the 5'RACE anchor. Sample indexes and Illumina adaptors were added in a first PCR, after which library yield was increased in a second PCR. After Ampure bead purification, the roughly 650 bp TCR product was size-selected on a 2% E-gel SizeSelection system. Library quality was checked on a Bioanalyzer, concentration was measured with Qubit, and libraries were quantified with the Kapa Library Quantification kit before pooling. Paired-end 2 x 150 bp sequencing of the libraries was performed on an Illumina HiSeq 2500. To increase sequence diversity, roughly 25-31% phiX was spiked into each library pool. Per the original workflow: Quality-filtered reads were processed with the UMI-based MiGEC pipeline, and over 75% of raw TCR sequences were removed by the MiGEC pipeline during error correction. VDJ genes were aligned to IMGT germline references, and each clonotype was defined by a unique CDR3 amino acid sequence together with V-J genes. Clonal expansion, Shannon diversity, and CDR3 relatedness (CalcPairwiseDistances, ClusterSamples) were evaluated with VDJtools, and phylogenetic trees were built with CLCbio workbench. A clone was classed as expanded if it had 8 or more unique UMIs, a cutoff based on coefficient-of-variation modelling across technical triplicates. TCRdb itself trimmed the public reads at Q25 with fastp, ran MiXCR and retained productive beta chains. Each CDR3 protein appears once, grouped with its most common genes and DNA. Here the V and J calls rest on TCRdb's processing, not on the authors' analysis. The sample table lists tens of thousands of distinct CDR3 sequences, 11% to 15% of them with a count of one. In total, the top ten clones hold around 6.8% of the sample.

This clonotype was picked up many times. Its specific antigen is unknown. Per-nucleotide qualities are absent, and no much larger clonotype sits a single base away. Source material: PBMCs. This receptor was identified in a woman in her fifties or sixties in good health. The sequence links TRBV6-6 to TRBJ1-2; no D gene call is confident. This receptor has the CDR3 CASGQTPNYGYTF. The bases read TGTGCCAGCGGCCAGACACCTAACTATGGCTACACCTTC.